These 22 T cell receptor beta chains were all obtained from the same sample, sequenced in a study of blood T cell repertoires in COVID-19. TCRdb's copy holds only in-frame clones and misses some; the assay was immunoSEQ multiplex PCR. The data contain 120,000 to 150,000 clones, 75% to 85% of them seen just once; the ten biggest clones take up just under 3%. The sequenced material came from peripheral blood. Receptor source: a man aged 45-65 years with acute or convalescent COVID-19.

This clone is a singleton in its sample. The J gene is TRBJ1-2, the V gene TRBV19, with 8 bases fitting TRBD1. Germline trimming cut 6 bases from V and 2 bases from J; bases unmatched to any gene: 8. Germline-derived CDR1 and CDR2 are LNHDA and SQIVND (reference sequence). This CDR3 contains 15 residues. The CDR3 region is CASSITGTGNYGYTF. CDR3 nucleotides: TGTGCCAGTAGCATAACCGGGACAGGAAACTATGGCTACACCTTC.

The rearrangement joins TRBV5-6 to TRBJ1-6; the match to TRBD1 covers 8 bases. This CDR3 is built from 16 residues. V shed 4 bases and J 7 bases; nucleotides not matched to a gene: 10. CDR1 and CDR2 from the germline V gene are SGHDT and YYEEEE. The CDR3 spells CASSPGGDRRNSPLHF. The CDR3 region has the DNA TGTGCCAGCAGCCCCGGAGGGGACAGGCGAAATTCACCCCTCCACTTT.

The V gene is TRBV5-1, the J gene TRBJ1-2; 11 positions agree with TRBD1. Looked up from germline, CDR1 is SGHRS and CDR2 is YFSETQ. V gave up 4 bases and J gave up 5 bases; unmatched junction bases: 4. This CDR3 has 14 residues. CDR3 amino acids: CASSTGQGGYGYTF. The CDR3 nucleotides are TGCGCCAGCAGCACGGGACAGGGGGGATATGGCTACACCTTC.

The V and J genes are TRBV18 and TRBJ1-5, with D perhaps matching TRBD1 (6 bases). CDR3 length: 14 amino acids. V lost 2 bases to trimming and J lost 11 bases, with 16 bases between them. CDR1 and CDR2 from the germline V gene are KGHSH and LQKENI. In DNA form, the CDR3 reads TGTGCCAGCTCACCAGAAAGGGTGACAGGCACCCAGCATTTT. This gives the protein CASSPERVTGTQHF.

The chain employs TRBV27 and TRBJ2-5; 11 bases are a match to TRBD2. The CDR3 loop spans 15 amino acids. CDR1 and CDR2 (germline): MNHEY, SMNVEV (reference sequence). V dropped 8 bases and J dropped 4; count of bases not matched to a gene: 9. The CDR3 DNA sequence: TGTGCCAGCCGCACCTTAGCGGGAGGGCCAGAGACCCAGTACTTC. This translates into CASRTLAGGPETQYF.

The gene calls are TRBV19 and TRBJ2-7; 7 nucleotides match TRBD2. The germline V gene encodes CDR1 LNHDA and CDR2 SQIVND (reference sequence). The CDR3 runs 13 residues. V trimming: 8 bases; J trimming: 3 bases; junction bases outside the gene matches: 7. The CDR3 sequence: CASGISGGYEQYF. Written as DNA, the CDR3 is TGTGCCAGTGGGATTTCGGGGGGCTACGAGCAGTACTTC.

The chain uses TRBV27 and TRBJ1-6; TRBD1 matches at 7 bases. This CDR3 contains 16 residues. J was trimmed by 9 bases and V by 6 bases; bases with no gene match: 14. Germline V CDR1 and CDR2: MNHEY, SMNVEV (reference sequence). CDR3 region: CASSLGPTGRRSPLHF. The CDR3, as DNA: TGTGCCAGCAGCCTGGGGCCGACAGGGCGGCGTTCACCCCTCCACTTT.

V gene TRBV19 combines with J gene TRBJ1-5; D is uncertain. From germline, CDR1 is LNHDA and CDR2 SQIVND (reference sequence). This CDR3 contains 16 residues. The germline V and J ends were trimmed by 6 bases and 2 bases, with 17 bases remaining between them. The chain's CDR3 is CASSIGVYIGNQPQHF. CDR3 DNA: TGTGCCAGTAGCATCGGGGTTTACATCGGCAATCAGCCCCAGCATTTT.

The chain combines TRBV5-1 with TRBJ2-3; 14 bases fit TRBD2. The CDR3 is 16 amino acids. Germline assignment: CDR1 SGHRS and CDR2 YFSETQ. J was trimmed by 6 bases and V by 4 bases; bases with no gene match: 7. For the CDR3, the DNA is TGCGCCAGCAGCCTTGGACTAGCGGGGGGATCGGATACGCAGTATTTT. Translating gives CASSLGLAGGSDTQYF.

The chain has TRBV4-2 and TRBJ2-3, with a tentative D call TRBD2 (7 bases). Looked up from germline, CDR1 is LGHNA and CDR2 is YNFKEQ. This CDR3 has 17 amino acids. The V gene lost 4 bases and the J gene lost 2 bases, with 19 bases spanning the gap. In DNA form, the CDR3 reads TGTGCCAGCAGCCGTTCGGAGGGGGGGCGGGTCACAGATACGCAGTATTTT. Protein: CASSRSEGGRVTDTQYF.

The rearrangement links TRBV10-3 to TRBJ2-7; TRBD2 matches 13 bases. The germline CDR1 and CDR2 sequences are ENHRY and SYGVKD. The V segment lost 3 bases and the J segment 2 bases; nucleotides outside the gene matches: 1. This CDR3 contains 15 residues. The CDR3 sequence: CAISDGLAGAYEQYF. DNA for the CDR3: TGTGCCATCAGTGATGGACTAGCGGGAGCCTACGAGCAGTACTTC.

This chain joins TRBV2 and TRBJ1-5, with 9 bases matching TRBD1. CDR1 is SNHLY and CDR2 is FYNNEI in the germline V gene. The CDR3 is made up of 14 amino acids. After removal of 7 bases from V and 2 bases from J, the junction contained 3 bases not matched to a gene. Here the CDR3 reads CASTRTGGNQPQHF. DNA of the CDR3: TGTGCCAGCACCCGGACAGGGGGCAATCAGCCCCAGCATTTT.

The chain joins TRBV4-1 to TRBJ2-7, with 10 bases that match TRBD2. After removal of 6 bases from V and 2 bases from J, the junction contained 13 bases not matched to a gene. This CDR3 region has 17 residues. Germline CDR1 reads MGHRA; CDR2 reads YSYEKL. CDR3 DNA: TGCGCCAGCAGTCCCGCCGGCACTAGCGGGAATCCCTACGAGCAGTACTTC. As protein: CASSPAGTSGNPYEQYF.

The chain recombines TRBV19 with TRBJ2-1; D unclear. Trimming left V 7 bases short and J 10 bases short, with 17 bases between. CDR1 LNHDA and CDR2 SQIVND come from the germline V gene (reference sequence). The CDR3 runs 13 residues. This chain's CDR3 is CASTSLSLSEQFF. The CDR3 DNA reads TGTGCCAGTACCAGTTTATCCCTCTCGGAGCAGTTCTTC.

V gene TRBV3-1 (or the pseudogene TRBV3-2) combines with J gene TRBJ1-6, with 10 bases aligning to TRBD1. Losses at the gene ends were 4 bases for V and 6 bases for J; bases not matched to a gene: 3. The V gene's germline CDR1 is LGHDT and CDR2 YNNKEL (reference sequence). This CDR3 region has 15 residues. Here the CDR3 reads CASSPTGGGNSPLHF. As DNA, the CDR3 is TGTGCCAGCAGCCCGACAGGGGGCGGTAATTCACCCCTCCACTTT.

The chain is built from TRBV7-9 and TRBJ2-6; the match to TRBD1 covers 8 bases. Looked up from germline, CDR1 is SEHNR and CDR2 is FQNEAQ (reference sequence). The V gene end was trimmed by 0 bases and the J gene end by 2 bases; junction bases not matched to a gene: 6. CDR3 length: 18 amino acids. The CDR3 sequence is CASSLARQGATGANVLTF. As DNA, the CDR3 is TGTGCCAGCAGCTTAGCAAGGCAGGGGGCGACTGGGGCCAACGTCCTGACTTTC.

Remarks on this clone: One junction end does not reproduce the germline sequence, and a read error may be involved. The gene calls are TRBV18 and TRBJ2-5, with D possibly TRBD2 on 5 matching bases. The CDR3 sequence is 12 residues long. The V gene's germline CDR1 is KGHSH and CDR2 LQKENI. CDR3 loop: CASSPPGEIQYF. The CDR3 nucleotides are TGTGCCAGCTCACCACCCGGGGAGATCCAGTACTTC.

The V call is TRBV7-2, the J call TRBJ2-3; weak D call: TRBD1 (6 bases). V shed 1 base and J shed 3 bases, with 11 bases lying between them. CDR1 is SGHTA and CDR2 is FQGNSA in the germline V gene. The CDR3 extends over 15 amino acids. The CDR3 reads CASSLGGQGTDTQYF. The DNA of the CDR3 is TGTGCCAGCAGCTTAGGGGGGCAGGGGACAGATACGCAGTATTTT.

The chain is built from TRBV6-6 and TRBJ2-2; D might be TRBD1 (5 bases). The V and J ends lost 3 bases and 1 base respectively, with 6 bases between them. Per the germline V gene, CDR1 is MNHNY and CDR2 is SVGAGI (reference sequence). This CDR3 has 14 residues. CDR3: CASSYRGNTGELFF. The CDR3 region has the DNA TGTGCCAGCAGTTATAGGGGGAACACCGGGGAGCTGTTTTTT.

The chain recombines TRBV18 with TRBJ2-7; D uncertain. V shed 1 base and J shed 4 bases, with 8 bases lying between them. The CDR3 is made up of 13 amino acids. The germline V gene encodes CDR1 KGHSH and CDR2 LQKENI. The DNA for the CDR3 is TGTGCCAGCTCACCACTGGGCCAGTACGAGCAGTACTTC. Translating gives CASSPLGQYEQYF.

The CDR3 sequence is CASSLATGGGTGELFF. CDR3 bases: TGTGCCAGCAGCTTAGCTACAGGGGGCGGCACCGGGGAGCTGTTTTTT. The chain has TRBV7-6 and TRBJ2-2, with TRBD1 matching 9 bases. The CDR3 contains 16 residues. Per the germline V gene, CDR1 is SGHVS and CDR2 is FNYEAQ. Germline trimming cut 0 bases from V and 4 bases from J; bases unmatched to any gene: 3.

This clone was recorded a few times. The chain carries TRBV4-1 and TRBJ1-5, with TRBD1 matching over 9 bases. The CDR3 has 18 amino acids. The junction had 9 bases not matched to a gene; V was cut back by 2 bases and J by 1 base. Germline CDR1 is MGHRA and CDR2 is YSYEKL. The CDR3 protein is CASSQFERTGVSNQPQHF. For the CDR3, the DNA is TGCGCCAGCAGCCAATTTGAGAGGACAGGGGTCAGCAATCAGCCCCAGCATTTT.